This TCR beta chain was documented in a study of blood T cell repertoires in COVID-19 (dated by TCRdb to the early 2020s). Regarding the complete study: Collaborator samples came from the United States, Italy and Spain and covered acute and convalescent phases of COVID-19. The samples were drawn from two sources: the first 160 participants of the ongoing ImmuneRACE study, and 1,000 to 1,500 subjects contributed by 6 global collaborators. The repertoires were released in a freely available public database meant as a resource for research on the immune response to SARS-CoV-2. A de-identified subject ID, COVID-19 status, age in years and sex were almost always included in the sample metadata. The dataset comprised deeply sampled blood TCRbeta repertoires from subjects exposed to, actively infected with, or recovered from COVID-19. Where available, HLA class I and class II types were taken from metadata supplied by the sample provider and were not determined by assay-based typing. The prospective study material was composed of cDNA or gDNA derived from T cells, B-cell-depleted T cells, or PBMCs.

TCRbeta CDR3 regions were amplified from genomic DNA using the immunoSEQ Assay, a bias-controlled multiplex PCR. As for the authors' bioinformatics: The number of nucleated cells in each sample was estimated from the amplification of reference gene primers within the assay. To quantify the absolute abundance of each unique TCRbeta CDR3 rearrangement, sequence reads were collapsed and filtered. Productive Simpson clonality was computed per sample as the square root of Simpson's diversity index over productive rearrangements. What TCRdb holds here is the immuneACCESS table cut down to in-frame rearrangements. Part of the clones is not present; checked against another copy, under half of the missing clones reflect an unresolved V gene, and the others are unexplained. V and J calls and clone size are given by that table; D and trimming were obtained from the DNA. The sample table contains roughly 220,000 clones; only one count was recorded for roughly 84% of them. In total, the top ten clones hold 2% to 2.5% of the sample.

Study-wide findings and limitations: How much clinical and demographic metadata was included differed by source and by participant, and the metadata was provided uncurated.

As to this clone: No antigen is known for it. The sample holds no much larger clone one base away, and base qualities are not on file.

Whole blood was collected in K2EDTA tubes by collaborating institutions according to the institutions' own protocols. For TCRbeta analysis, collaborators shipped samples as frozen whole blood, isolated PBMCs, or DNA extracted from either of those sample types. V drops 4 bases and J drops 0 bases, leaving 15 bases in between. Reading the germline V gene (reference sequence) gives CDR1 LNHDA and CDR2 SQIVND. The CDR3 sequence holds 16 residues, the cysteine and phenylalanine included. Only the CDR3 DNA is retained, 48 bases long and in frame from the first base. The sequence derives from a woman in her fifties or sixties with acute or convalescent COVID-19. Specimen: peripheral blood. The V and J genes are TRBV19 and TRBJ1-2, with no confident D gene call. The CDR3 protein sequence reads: CASSTRTREANYGYTF. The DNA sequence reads TGTGCCAGTAGTACCCGAACACGGGAAGCTAACTATGGCTACACCTTC.